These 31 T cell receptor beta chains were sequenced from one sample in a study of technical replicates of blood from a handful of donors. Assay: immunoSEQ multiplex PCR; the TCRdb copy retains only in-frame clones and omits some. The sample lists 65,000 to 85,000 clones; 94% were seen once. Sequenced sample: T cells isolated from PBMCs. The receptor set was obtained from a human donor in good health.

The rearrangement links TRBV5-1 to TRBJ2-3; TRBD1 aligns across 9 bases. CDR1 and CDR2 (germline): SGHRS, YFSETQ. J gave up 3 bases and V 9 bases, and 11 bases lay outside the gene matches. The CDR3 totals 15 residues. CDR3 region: CATETGTGRTDTQYF. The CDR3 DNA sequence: TGCGCCACCGAAACCGGGACAGGGCGTACAGATACGCAGTATTTT.

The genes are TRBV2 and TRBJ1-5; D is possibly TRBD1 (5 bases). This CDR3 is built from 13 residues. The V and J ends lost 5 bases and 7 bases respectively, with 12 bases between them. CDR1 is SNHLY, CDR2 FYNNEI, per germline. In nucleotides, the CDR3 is TGTGCCAGCAGTATCAGGGTCTGGCAGCCCCAGCATTTT. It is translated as CASSIRVWQPQHF. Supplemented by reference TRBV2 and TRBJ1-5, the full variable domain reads EPEVTQTPSHQVTQMGQEVILRCVPISNHLYFYWYRQILGQKVEFLVSFYNNEISEKSEIFDDQFSVERPDGSNFTLKIRSTKLEDSAMYFCASSIRVWQPQHFGDGTRLSIL.

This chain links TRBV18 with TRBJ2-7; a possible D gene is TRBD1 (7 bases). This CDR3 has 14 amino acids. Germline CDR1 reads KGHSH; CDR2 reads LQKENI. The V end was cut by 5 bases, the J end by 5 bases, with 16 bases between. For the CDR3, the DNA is TGTGCCAGCTCATCCCTCGCAGGGGGGAACGAGCAGTACTTC. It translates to CASSSLAGGNEQYF. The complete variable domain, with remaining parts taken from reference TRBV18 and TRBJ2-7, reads NAGVMQNPRHLVRRRGQEARLRCSPMKGHSHVYWYRQLPEEGLKFMVYLQKENIIDESGMPKERFSAEFPKEGPSILRIQQVVRGDSAAYFCASSSLAGGNEQYFGPGTRLTVT.

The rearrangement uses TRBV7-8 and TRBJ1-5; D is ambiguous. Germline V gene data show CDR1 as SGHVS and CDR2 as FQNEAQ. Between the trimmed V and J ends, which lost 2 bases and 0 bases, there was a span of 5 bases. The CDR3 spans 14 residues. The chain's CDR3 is CASSLRASNQPQHF. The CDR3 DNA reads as TGTGCCAGCAGCTTAAGAGCTAGCAATCAGCCCCAGCATTTT.

CDR3 nucleotide sequence: TGCGCCAGCGGGACAGGGTCTCTTCCGCTGGAGACCCAGTACTTC. Protein product: CASGTGSLPLETQYF. The rearrangement joins TRBV5-1 to TRBJ2-5; 9 nucleotides line up with TRBD1. With V trimmed by 7 bases and J by 5 bases, 12 bases remained unmatched. The CDR3 runs to 15 residues. Germline values: CDR1 SGHRS, CDR2 YFSETQ.

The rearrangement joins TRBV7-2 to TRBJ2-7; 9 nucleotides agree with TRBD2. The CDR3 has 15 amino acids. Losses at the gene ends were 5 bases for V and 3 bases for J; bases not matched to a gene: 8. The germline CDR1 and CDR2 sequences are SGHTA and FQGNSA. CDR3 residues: CASSPLAGLFYEQYF. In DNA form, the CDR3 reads TGTGCCAGCAGCCCCCTAGCGGGACTGTTCTACGAGCAGTACTTC. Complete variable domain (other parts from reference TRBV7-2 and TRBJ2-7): GAGVSQSPSNKVTEKGKDVELRCDPISGHTALYWYRQSLGQGLEFLIYFQGNSAPDKSGLPSDRFSAERTGGSVSTLTIQRTQQEDSAVYLCASSPLAGLFYEQYFGPGTRLTVT.

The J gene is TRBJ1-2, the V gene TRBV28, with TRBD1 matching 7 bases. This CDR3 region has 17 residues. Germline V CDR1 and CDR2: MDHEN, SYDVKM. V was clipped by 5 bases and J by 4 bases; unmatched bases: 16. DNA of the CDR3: TGTGCCAGCAGTAAGGGACAGTCTTATCGGGTGCCCTATGGCTACACCTTC. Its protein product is CASSKGQSYRVPYGYTF.

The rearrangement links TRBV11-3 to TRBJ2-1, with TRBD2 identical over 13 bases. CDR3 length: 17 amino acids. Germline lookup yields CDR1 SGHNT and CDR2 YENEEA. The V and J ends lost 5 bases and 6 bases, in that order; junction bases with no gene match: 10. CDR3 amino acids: CASSDRTSGSPSNEQFF. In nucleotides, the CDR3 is TGTGCCAGCAGCGACCGGACTAGCGGGAGCCCAAGCAATGAGCAGTTCTTC. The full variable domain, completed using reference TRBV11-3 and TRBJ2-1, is EAGVVQSPRYKIIEKKQPVAFWCNPISGHNTLYWYLQNLGQGPELLIRYENEEAVDDSQLPKDRFSAERLKGVDSTLKIQPAELGDSAVYLCASSDRTSGSPSNEQFFGPGTRLTVL.

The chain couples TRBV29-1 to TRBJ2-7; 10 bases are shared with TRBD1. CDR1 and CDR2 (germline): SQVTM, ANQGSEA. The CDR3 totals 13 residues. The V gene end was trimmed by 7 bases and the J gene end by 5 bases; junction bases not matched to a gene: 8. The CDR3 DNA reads TGCAGCGCTAGACAGGGGGCGAGGCACGAGCAGTACTTC. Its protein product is CSARQGARHEQYF.

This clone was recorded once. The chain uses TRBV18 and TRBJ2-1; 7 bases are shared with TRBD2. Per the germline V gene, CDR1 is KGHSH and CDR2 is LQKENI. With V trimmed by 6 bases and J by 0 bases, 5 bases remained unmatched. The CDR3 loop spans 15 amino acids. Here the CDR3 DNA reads TGTGCCAGCTCCATACTAGCGAGCTCCTACAATGAGCAGTTCTTC. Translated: CASSILASSYNEQFF.

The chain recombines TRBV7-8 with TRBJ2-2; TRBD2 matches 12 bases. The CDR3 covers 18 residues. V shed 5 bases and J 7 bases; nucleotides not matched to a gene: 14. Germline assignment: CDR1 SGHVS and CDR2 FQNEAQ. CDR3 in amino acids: CASSHPASGRVLGGELFF. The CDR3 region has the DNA TGTGCCAGCAGCCATCCCGCTAGCGGGAGGGTGTTGGGCGGGGAGCTGTTTTTT. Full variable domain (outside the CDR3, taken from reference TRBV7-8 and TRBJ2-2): GAGVSQSPRYKVAKRGQDVALRCDPISGHVSLFWYQQALGQGPEFLTYFQNEAQLDKSGLPSDRFFAERPEGSVSTLKIQRTQQEDSAVYLCASSHPASGRVLGGELFFGEGSRLTVL.

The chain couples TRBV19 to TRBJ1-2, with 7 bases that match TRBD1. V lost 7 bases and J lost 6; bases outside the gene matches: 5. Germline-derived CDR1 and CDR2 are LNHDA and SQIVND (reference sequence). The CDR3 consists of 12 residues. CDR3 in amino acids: CASKRGLNGYTF. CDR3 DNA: TGTGCCAGTAAAAGGGGGCTTAATGGCTACACCTTC.

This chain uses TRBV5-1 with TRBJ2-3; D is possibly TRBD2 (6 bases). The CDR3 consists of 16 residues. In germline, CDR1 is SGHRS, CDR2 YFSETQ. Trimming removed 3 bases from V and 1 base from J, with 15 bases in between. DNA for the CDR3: TGCGCCAGCAGCTCTTTGGCGGGCGGGGGCACAGATACGCAGTATTTT. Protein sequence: CASSSLAGGGTDTQYF.

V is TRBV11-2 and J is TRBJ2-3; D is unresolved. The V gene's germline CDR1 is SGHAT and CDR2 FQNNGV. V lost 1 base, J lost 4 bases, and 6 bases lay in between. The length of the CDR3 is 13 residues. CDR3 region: CASSLGVADTQYF. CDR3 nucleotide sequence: TGTGCCAGCAGCTTAGGAGTTGCAGATACGCAGTATTTT.

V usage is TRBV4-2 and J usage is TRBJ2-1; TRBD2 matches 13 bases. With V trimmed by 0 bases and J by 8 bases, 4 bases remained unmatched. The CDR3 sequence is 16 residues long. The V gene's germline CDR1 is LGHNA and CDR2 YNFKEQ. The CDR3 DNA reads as TGTGCCAGCAGCCAAGATCTACTAGCGGGAGGGTATGAGCAGTTCTTC. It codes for CASSQDLLAGGYEQFF.

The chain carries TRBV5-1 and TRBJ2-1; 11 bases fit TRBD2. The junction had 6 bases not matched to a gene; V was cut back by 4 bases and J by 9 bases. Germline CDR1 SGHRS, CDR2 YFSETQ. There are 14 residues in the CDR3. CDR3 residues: CASSMTSGNSEQFF. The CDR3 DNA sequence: TGCGCCAGCAGCATGACTAGCGGGAATAGTGAGCAGTTCTTC.

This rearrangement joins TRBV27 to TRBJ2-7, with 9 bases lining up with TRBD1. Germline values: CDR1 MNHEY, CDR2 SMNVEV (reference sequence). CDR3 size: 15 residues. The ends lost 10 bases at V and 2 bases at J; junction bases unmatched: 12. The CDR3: CATLGSGTGTYEQYF. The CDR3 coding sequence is TGTGCCACGCTAGGCTCCGGGACAGGGACCTACGAGCAGTACTTC.

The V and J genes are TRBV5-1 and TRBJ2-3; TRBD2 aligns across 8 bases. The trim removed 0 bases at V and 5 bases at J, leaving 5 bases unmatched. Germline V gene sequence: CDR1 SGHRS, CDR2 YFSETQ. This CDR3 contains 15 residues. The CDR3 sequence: CASSLDGTRGDTQYF. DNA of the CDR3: TGCGCCAGCAGCTTGGACGGGACTAGGGGAGATACGCAGTATTTT.

CDR3 sequence (DNA): TGTGCCAGCAGCCCTGGGGATGGGGCGCGAGCTTTCTTT. The encoded protein is CASSPGDGARAFF. The chain uses TRBV7-2 and TRBJ1-1, with D possibly TRBD1 on 5 matching bases. The germline V and J ends were trimmed by 5 bases and 10 bases, with 17 bases remaining between them. Germline V CDR1 and CDR2: SGHTA, FQGNSA. The CDR3 length is 13 residues.

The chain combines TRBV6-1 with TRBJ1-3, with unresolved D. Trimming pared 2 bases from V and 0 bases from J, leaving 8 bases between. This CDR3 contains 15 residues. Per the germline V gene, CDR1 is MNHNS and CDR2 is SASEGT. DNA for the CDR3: TGTGCCAGCAGTGAACAGGATTACTCTGGAAACACCATATATTTT. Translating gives CASSEQDYSGNTIYF.

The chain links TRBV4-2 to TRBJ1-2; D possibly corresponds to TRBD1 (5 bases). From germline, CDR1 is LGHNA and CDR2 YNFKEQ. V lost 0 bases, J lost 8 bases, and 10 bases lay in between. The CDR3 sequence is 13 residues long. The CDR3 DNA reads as TGTGCCAGCAGCCAAGATCCGACAGACGGCTACACCTTC. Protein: CASSQDPTDGYTF.

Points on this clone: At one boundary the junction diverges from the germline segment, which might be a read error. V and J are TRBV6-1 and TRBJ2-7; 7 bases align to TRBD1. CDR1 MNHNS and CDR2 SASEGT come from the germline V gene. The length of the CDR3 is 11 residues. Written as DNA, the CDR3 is TGTGCCAGCAGTGAAGCCGGGACAGATCACTTC. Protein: CASSEAGTDHF.

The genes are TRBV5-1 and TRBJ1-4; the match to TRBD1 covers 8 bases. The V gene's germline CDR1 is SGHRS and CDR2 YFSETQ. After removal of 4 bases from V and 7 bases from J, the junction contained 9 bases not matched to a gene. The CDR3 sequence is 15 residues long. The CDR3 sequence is CASSMMGQDGEKLFF. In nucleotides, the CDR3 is TGCGCCAGCAGCATGATGGGACAGGACGGTGAAAAACTGTTTTTT.

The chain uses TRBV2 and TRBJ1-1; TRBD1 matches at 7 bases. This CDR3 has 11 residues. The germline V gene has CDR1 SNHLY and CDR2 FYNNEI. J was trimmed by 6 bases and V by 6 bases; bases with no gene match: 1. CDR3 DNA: TGTGCCAGCAGACAGGGGTCTGAAGCTTTCTTT. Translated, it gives CASRQGSEAFF.

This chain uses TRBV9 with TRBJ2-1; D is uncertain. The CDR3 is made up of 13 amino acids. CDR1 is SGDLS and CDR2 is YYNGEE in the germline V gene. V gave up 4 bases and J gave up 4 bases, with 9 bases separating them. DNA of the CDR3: TGTGCCAGCAGCTTACCAGGTTACAATGAGCAGTTCTTC. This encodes CASSLPGYNEQFF.

CDR3 protein: CASSLVISKTGELFF. The DNA of the CDR3 is TGCGCCAGCAGCTTGGTTATTAGCAAAACCGGGGAGCTGTTTTTT. This chain connects TRBV5-1 to TRBJ2-2, with D uncertain. Trimming removed 0 bases at V and 5 bases at J, with 11 bases between. Per the germline V gene, CDR1 is SGHRS and CDR2 is YFSETQ. The length of the CDR3 is 15 residues.

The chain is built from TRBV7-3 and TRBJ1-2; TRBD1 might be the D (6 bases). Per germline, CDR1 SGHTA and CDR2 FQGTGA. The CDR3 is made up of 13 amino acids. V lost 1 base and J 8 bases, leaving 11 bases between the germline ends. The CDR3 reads CASSLSTGSGYTF. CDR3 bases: TGTGCCAGCAGCTTAAGCACAGGGAGCGGCTACACCTTC.

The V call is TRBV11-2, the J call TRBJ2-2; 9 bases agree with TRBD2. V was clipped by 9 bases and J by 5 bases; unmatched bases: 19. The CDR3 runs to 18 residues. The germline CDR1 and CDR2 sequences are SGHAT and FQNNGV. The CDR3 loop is CASGYTGLAGVGTGELFF. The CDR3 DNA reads TGTGCCAGTGGATACACCGGATTAGCGGGAGTAGGAACCGGGGAGCTGTTTTTT.

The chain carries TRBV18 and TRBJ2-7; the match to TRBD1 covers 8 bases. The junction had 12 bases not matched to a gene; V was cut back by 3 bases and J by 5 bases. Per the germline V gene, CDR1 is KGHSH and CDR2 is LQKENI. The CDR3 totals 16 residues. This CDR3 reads CASSPSRTGTGNEQYF. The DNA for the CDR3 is TGTGCCAGCTCACCGTCCCGGACAGGGACCGGGAACGAGCAGTACTTC.

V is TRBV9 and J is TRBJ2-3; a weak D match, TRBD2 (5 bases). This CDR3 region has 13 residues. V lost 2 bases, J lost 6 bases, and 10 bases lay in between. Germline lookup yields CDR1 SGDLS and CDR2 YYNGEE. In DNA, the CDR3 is TGTGCCAGCAGCGTTACCCGAGGGGATACGCAGTATTTT. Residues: CASSVTRGDTQYF.

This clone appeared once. Written as DNA, the CDR3 is TGTGCCAGCAGTTCGACTAACACCGGGGAGCTGTTTTTT. Protein sequence: CASSSTNTGELFF. This sequence joins TRBV27 and TRBJ2-2; D not resolved. The CDR3 is 13 residues long. Trimming shortened V by 4 bases and J by 2 bases, and 5 bases separated the two germline ends. From germline, CDR1 is MNHEY and CDR2 SMNVEV (reference sequence).